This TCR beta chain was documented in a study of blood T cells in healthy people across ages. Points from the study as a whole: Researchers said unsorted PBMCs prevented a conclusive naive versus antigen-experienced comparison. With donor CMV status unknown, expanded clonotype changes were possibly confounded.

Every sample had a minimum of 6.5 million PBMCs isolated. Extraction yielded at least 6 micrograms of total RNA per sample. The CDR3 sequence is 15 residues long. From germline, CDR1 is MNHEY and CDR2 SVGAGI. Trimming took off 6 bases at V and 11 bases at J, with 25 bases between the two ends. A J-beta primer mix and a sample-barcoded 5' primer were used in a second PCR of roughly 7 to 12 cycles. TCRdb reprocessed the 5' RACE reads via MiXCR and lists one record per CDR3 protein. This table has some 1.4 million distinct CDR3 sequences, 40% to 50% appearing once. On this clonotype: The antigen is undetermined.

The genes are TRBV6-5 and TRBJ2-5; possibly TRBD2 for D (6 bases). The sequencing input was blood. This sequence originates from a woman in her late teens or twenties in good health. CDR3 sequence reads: CASSTNGSPGREQYF. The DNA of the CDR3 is TGTGCCAGCAGCACTAACGGGAGCCCCGGCCGGGAGCAGTACTTC.